This T cell receptor (beta chain) was documented in a study of vaccination and CD4 T cells after COVID-19. Study at large: Across the group, participants received two doses of either BNT162b2 or mRNA-1273 vaccine. The cells were exposed to overlapping spike peptides originating from SARS-CoV-2, HCoV-NL63, HCoV-OC43 and HCoV-229E for stimulation.

Looked up from germline, CDR1 is LNHDA and CDR2 is SQIVND (reference sequence). There are 12 residues in the CDR3. Between the trimmed V and J ends, which lost 3 bases and 4 bases, there was a span of 7 bases. Sequence data for DNA of cultured CD4+ T cells were generated by the Oncomine TCR Beta short-read assay. The authors extracted genomic DNA from cultured CD4+ T cells. TCRdb re-called the PCR reads through MiXCR, storing one row per CDR3 protein. The table records about 8,900 distinct CDR3 sequences, 28% of them present only once. This clonotype was found a few times. What it binds is unknown. Documented treatment: roughly ten-day PBMC culture with coronavirus spike peptide pools or control peptides (ViraFEST assay). One should note that the unexposed donor's CD4+ T cells were collected before the COVID-19 pandemic (2011-2018). Cultures used under 2.5 million PBMCs per well, 9 to 10 IU/ml IL-2 and 9.5 to 10 ug/ml peptides.

The chain combines TRBV19 with TRBJ2-7, with D uncertain. The sequence was obtained from a human donor in good health. Specimen: CD4+ T cells from blood, cultured in vitro. This CDR3 reads CASSIPPYEQYF. Written as DNA, the CDR3 is TGTGCCAGTAGTATCCCGCCATACGAGCAGTACTTC.